A selection of T cell receptor beta chains follows, all from one sample in a study of T-cell memory formation after mild COVID-19. TCRdb ran MiXCR on the 5' RACE reads and lists one entry per CDR3 protein. The repertoire holds nearly 350,000 distinct CDR3 sequences, with 13% as singletons. What was sequenced was PBMCs or a T cell subset sorted from them (not recorded which). The receptors derive from a man aged 18 to 29 who had mild COVID-19 (a few samples of this study predate the infection). Cell type and time point are not known. CDR3s include the opening cysteine and the closing phenylalanine or tryptophan. A D gene is named only where the DNA matches it firmly. Only some rows state a clone size, as once, few, many or a class for expanded clones.

>TRBD1|TRBJ2-2|TRBV7-2|NA
TGTGCCAGCAGCCGTAGAGTAGGGGGCCAGCACACCGGGGAGCTGTTTTTT
CASSRRVGGQHTGELFF
>NA|TRBJ1-6|TRBV4-3|few
TGCGCCAGCAGCCAGTCGGTACAAGGGGGTTCACCCCTCCACTTT
CASSQSVQGGSPLHF
>TRBD1|TRBJ2-5|TRBV5-1|many
TGCGCCAGCCGACTTGGGTCAGGGGGCCTGTCCCAAGAGACCCAGTACTTC
CASRLGSGGLSQETQYF
>NA|TRBJ1-3|TRBV7-2|many
TGTGCCAGCAGCTTAGGACAGTCCGGAAACACCATATATTTT
CASSLGQSGNTIYF
>TRBD1|TRBJ1-4|TRBV6-5|few
TGTGCCAGCAGGCGACCCGGGACAGGCGAGGAAAAACTGTTTTTT
CASRRPGTGEEKLFF
>NA|TRBJ1-2|TRBV9|once
TGTGCCAGCAGCACGGGGCCGGAGGATGGCTACACCTTC
CASSTGPEDGYTF
>NA|TRBJ2-5|TRBV5-1|few
TGCGCCAGCAGCGTGTCCGGGACTCAAGAGACCCAGTACTTC
CASSVSGTQETQYF
>NA|TRBJ1-4|TRBV7-6|many
TGTGCCAGCAGCTCCGTCCCAGCCGGGATCCAAACTAATGAAAAACTGTTTTTT
CASSSVPAGIQTNEKLFF
>TRBD2|TRBJ2-2|TRBV19|NA
TGTGCCAGTAAAGGACTAGCGGGGGACCCCACCGGGGAGCTGTTTTTT
CASKGLAGDPTGELFF
>NA|TRBJ2-3|TRBV6-5|NA
TGTGCCAGCAGTGCGCCTTTACAGGGTAACACAGATACGCAGTATTTT
CASSAPLQGNTDTQYF
>TRBD1|TRBJ1-4|TRBV4-1|few
TGCGCCAGCAGCGCCGGGACAGGGGGCTGGAAGACTAATGAAAAACTGTTTTTT
CASSAGTGGWKTNEKLFF
>NA|TRBJ1-4|TRBV7-2|few
TGTGCCAGCAGCCTACGTTCAGGGAATGAAAAACTGTTTTTT
CASSLRSGNEKLFF
>NA|TRBJ1-2|TRBV18|NA
TGTGCCAGCTCACCAAGGATCTATGGCTACACCTTC
CASSPRIYGYTF
>TRBD1|TRBJ2-5|TRBV15|few
TGTGCCACCAGCAGTACAGGGGGCTGGGAGACCCAGTACTTC
CATSSTGGWETQYF
>NA|TRBJ1-6|TRBV28|NA
TGTGCCAGCAGTTTGTCCAGATCACCCCTCCACTTT
CASSLSRSPLHF
>TRBD1|TRBJ2-5|TRBV7-9|NA
TGTGCCAGCGTCATGGTACCGGGACAGGTGGAGACCCAGTACTTC
CASVMVPGQVETQYF
>NA|TRBJ2-1|TRBV29-1|NA
TGCAGCGTTGACGGGGTCTCCTACAATGAGCAGTTCTTC
CSVDGVSYNEQFF
>NA|TRBJ1-1|TRBV7-3|NA
TGTGCCAGCAGCTTAGGTTACATGGGAGCTGAAGCTTTCTTT
CASSLGYMGAEAFF
>TRBD1|TRBJ2-3|TRBV7-2|NA
TGTGCCAGCAGCTCCGGACAGGGGGCGGCTAGCACAGATACGCAGTATTTT
CASSSGQGAASTDTQYF
>NA|TRBJ2-2|TRBV19|NA
TGTGCCAGTAGTGCAGGGTCCGCCGGGGAGCTGTTTTTT
CASSAGSAGELFF
>NA|TRBJ1-5|TRBV20-1|NA
TGCAGTGCAGGAGGGTCTTTTAATCAGCCCCAGCATTTT
CSAGGSFNQPQHF
>NA|TRBJ1-2|TRBV7-2|many
TGTGCCAGCAGCTTAGGCGATTGGACAGTCTATGGCTACACCTTC
CASSLGDWTVYGYTF
>NA|TRBJ1-5|TRBV7-6|few
TGTGCCAGCAGCCCCCGCCTGGGCAATCAGCCCCAGCATTTT
CASSPRLGNQPQHF
>NA|TRBJ2-3|TRBV12-3/TRBV12-4|few
TGTGCCAGCACCCCCGCACTAGCCGCGGATACGCAGTATTTT
CASTPALAADTQYF